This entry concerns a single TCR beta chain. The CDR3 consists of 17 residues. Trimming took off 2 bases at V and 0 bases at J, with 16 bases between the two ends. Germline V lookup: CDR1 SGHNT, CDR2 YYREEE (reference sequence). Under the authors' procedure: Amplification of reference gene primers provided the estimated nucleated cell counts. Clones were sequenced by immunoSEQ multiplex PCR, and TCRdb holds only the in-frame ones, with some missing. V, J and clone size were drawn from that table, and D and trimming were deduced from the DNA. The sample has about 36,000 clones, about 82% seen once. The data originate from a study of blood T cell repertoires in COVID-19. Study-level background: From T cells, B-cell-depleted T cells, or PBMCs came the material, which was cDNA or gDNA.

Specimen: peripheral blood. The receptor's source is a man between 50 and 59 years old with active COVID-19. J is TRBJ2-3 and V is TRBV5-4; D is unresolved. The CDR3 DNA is TGTGCCAGCAGCTTTTCGCAGGTCCAAATAAGCACAGATACGCAGTATTTT. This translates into CASSFSQVQISTDTQYF.